This TCR beta chain was sequenced in a study of blood T cell repertoires in COVID-19. For the study at large: In each case, the material was cDNA or gDNA derived from T cells, B-cell-depleted T cells, or PBMCs.

The germline gives CDR1 SQVTM, CDR2 ANQGSEA. CDR3 size: 14 residues. V lost 6 bases to trimming and J lost 4 bases; unmatched junction nucleotides: 9. Participants, roughly 18 to 100 years old, spanned approximately 25 US areas. Two negative PCRs, clearance, or symptom resolution characterized the recovered Cohort 3 donors. Produced via immunoSEQ multiplex PCR; TCRdb's table is partial and in-frame only. The table has roughly 240,000 clones, approximately 85% seen once; the top ten hold over 2%. This sequence joins TRBV29-1 and TRBJ1-5; 7 bases map to TRBD1. The sample was PBMCs or T cells enriched from blood (not recorded which). This TCR came from a woman aged 50 to 65 who had recovered from COVID-19. The CDR3 sequence is CSVAVGTDNQPQHF. The CDR3 bases are TGCAGCGTGGCGGTCGGGACAGATAATCAGCCCCAGCATTTT.